The 20 T cell receptor beta chains in this list originate from one sample, sequenced in a study of blood T cell repertoires in COVID-19. Clones were read by immunoSEQ multiplex PCR, and TCRdb kept only the in-frame ones, dropping some. The repertoire holds 53,000 or so clones, with 70% to 90% as singletons. Sequencing was performed on peripheral blood. These receptor sequences come from a man at least 80 years old with acute or convalescent COVID-19.

This chain connects TRBV3-1 (or the pseudogene TRBV3-2) to TRBJ2-3; a weak D match, TRBD1 (6 bases). V gave up 1 base and J gave up 2 bases, with 10 bases separating them. CDR1 is LGHDT and CDR2 is YNNKEL in the germline V gene (reference sequence). The CDR3 loop spans 15 amino acids. The DNA for the CDR3 is TGTGCCAGCAGCCAAGCGGGACAAACCACAGATACGCAGTATTTT. Protein product: CASSQAGQTTDTQYF.

CDR3 DNA: TGTGCCTGGAGTGTAAGGGGGACAGGGGGAGTTCAGCCCCAGCATTTT. Translating it yields CAWSVRGTGGVQPQHF. This sequence joins TRBV30 and TRBJ1-5; 11 positions agree with TRBD1. CDR1 GTSNPN and CDR2 SVGIG come from the germline V gene (reference sequence). CDR3 length: 16 residues. J was trimmed by 6 bases and V by 0 bases; bases with no gene match: 7.

The rearrangement links TRBV6-5 to TRBJ1-5; D not resolved. V was shortened by 2 bases and J by 6 bases, with 11 bases between the two germline ends. The germline gives CDR1 MNHEY, CDR2 SVGAGI. The CDR3 is 14 amino acids. CDR3 nucleotide sequence: TGTGCCAGCAGTTACCAGGTGTCCGGTCAGCCCCAGCATTTT. Protein product: CASSYQVSGQPQHF.

The chain recombines TRBV7-2 with TRBJ1-1; no clear D. Trimming cost V 1 base and J 1 base, with 4 bases left between them. CDR1 and CDR2 from the germline V gene are SGHTA and FQGNSA. The CDR3 runs 13 residues. The CDR3 DNA reads TGTGCCAGCAGCTTAGATCAGAACACTGAAGCTTTCTTT. This translates into CASSLDQNTEAFF.

The chain is built from TRBV5-1 and TRBJ2-6; a possible D gene is TRBD1 (6 bases). The CDR3 runs 16 residues. V was cut by 0 bases and J by 0 bases, with 7 bases left in between. The germline CDR1 and CDR2 sequences are SGHRS and YFSETQ. Here the CDR3 DNA reads TGCGCCAGCAGCTTGGTGGGGGCCTCTGGGGCCAACGTCCTGACTTTC. Translating it yields CASSLVGASGANVLTF. The full variable domain, completed using reference TRBV5-1 and TRBJ2-6, is KAGVTQTPRYLIKTRGQQVTLSCSPISGHRSVSWYQQTPGQGLQFLFEYFSETQRNKGNFPGRFSGRQFSNSRSEMNVSTLELGDSALYLCASSLVGASGANVLTFGAGSRLTVL.

V gene TRBV7-6 combines with J gene TRBJ2-7; 9 positions agree with TRBD1. After removal of 3 bases from V and 4 bases from J, the junction contained 7 bases not matched to a gene. The CDR3 totals 15 residues. Germline CDR1 is SGHVS and CDR2 is FNYEAQ. The CDR3 DNA reads TGTGCCAGCAGCTTCGACAGGGGGTGGGGGTACGAGCAGTACTTC. Protein: CASSFDRGWGYEQYF.

The V gene is TRBV9, the J gene TRBJ2-5; 7 bases line up with TRBD2. The V gene's germline CDR1 is SGDLS and CDR2 YYNGEE. V was pared by 2 bases and J by 5 bases, with 0 bases of the junction left unmatched. The length of the CDR3 is 12 residues. The CDR3 DNA is TGTGCCAGCAGCGTGGGGGGGGAGACCCAGTACTTC. As protein: CASSVGGETQYF. Together with reference TRBV9 and TRBJ2-5, the CDR3 gives the full variable domain: DSGVTQTPKHLITATGQRVTLRCSPRSGDLSVYWYQQSLDQGLQFLIQYYNGEERAKGNILERFSAQQFPDLHSELNLSSLELGDSALYFCASSVGGETQYFGPGTRLLVL.

The chain combines TRBV11-2 with TRBJ2-1, with 13 bases fitting TRBD2. Per germline, CDR1 SGHAT and CDR2 FQNNGV. The CDR3 sequence is 16 residues long. Trimming took 5 bases from V and 6 from J; bases not matched to a gene: 7. Written as DNA, the CDR3 is TGTGCCAGCAGCAATCCGGGACTAGCGGGGCCCAATGAGCAGTTCTTC. Its translation: CASSNPGLAGPNEQFF.

The CDR3 sequence is CASQPRGEDTIYF. Here the CDR3 DNA reads TGTGCCAGCCAGCCCAGGGGCGAGGACACCATATATTTT. J is TRBJ1-3 and V is TRBV25-1; D possibly corresponds to TRBD1 (6 bases). The ends were cut back, 8 bases at V and 8 bases at J, with 16 bases in the middle. Germline V CDR1 and CDR2: MGHDK, SYGVNS. The CDR3 covers 13 residues. The entire variable domain, with the rest obtained from reference TRBV25-1 and TRBJ1-3, is as follows: EADIYQTPRYLVIGTGKKITLECSQTMGHDKMYWYQQDPGMELHLIHYSYGVNSTEKGDLSSESTVSRIRTEHFPLTLESARPSHTSQYLCASQPRGEDTIYFGEGSWLTVV.

Only a few counts were recorded for this clone. This chain connects TRBV7-9 to TRBJ1-1; D is possibly TRBD1 (5 bases). V was pared by 11 bases and J by 2 bases, with 12 bases between. The CDR3 sequence is 12 residues long. Germline CDR1 reads SEHNR; CDR2 reads FQNEAQ (reference sequence). CDR3 protein: CALGVKNTEAFF. CDR3 nucleotides: TGTGCCCTAGGGGTAAAAAACACTGAAGCTTTCTTT.

This clone was seen once. V usage is TRBV5-1 and J usage is TRBJ2-1; D perhaps matches TRBD1 (5 bases). Trimming took off 4 bases at V and 0 bases at J, with 8 bases between the two ends. The germline gives CDR1 SGHRS, CDR2 YFSETQ. The CDR3 is made up of 14 amino acids. CDR3 in DNA: TGCGCCAGCAGCCTCGACAGCTCCTACAATGAGCAGTTCTTC. Amino acid sequence: CASSLDSSYNEQFF.

The chain has TRBV12-3 or TRBV12-4 and TRBJ1-1; D is undetermined. The CDR3 is made up of 13 amino acids. V was cut by 7 bases and J by 0 bases, with 9 bases left in between. The CDR3 DNA reads TGTGCCAGCACCCTACTTCTGAACACTGAAGCTTTCTTT. Translated: CASTLLLNTEAFF.

V gene TRBV4-2 combines with J gene TRBJ1-2; 8 nucleotides align to TRBD1. This CDR3 spans 16 amino acids. V was clipped by 0 bases and J by 4 bases; unmatched bases: 7. Germline V CDR1 and CDR2: LGHNA, YNFKEQ. CDR3: CASSQDQGAAFYGYTF. The CDR3 coding sequence is TGTGCCAGCAGCCAAGATCAGGGGGCGGCTTTCTATGGCTACACCTTC.

V is TRBV4-1 and J is TRBJ2-2; 7 nucleotides agree with TRBD1. CDR3 length: 18 residues. The V gene's germline CDR1 is MGHRA and CDR2 YSYEKL. With V trimmed by 3 bases and J by 4 bases, 14 bases remained unmatched. CDR3 nucleotide sequence: TGCGCCAGCAGCCAGGACCCAACCGACAGGGTTATCACCGGGGAGCTGTTTTTT. Protein sequence: CASSQDPTDRVITGELFF.

The chain uses TRBV4-2 and TRBJ1-2; D is perhaps TRBD1 (5 bases). The CDR3 totals 15 residues. Germline V gene lookup returns CDR1 LGHNA and CDR2 YNFKEQ. V was trimmed by 0 bases and J by 2 bases, leaving 10 bases between them. CDR3 nucleotides: TGTGCCAGCAGCCAAGATGGGCCAGGGAACTATGGCTACACCTTC. This codes for CASSQDGPGNYGYTF.

V is TRBV19 and J is TRBJ1-2, with a weak D call TRBD1 (5 bases). V gave up 11 bases and J gave up 5 bases, with 12 bases separating them. This CDR3 region has 11 residues. The germline V gene encodes CDR1 LNHDA and CDR2 SQIVND (reference sequence). The CDR3 is CAGGDVYGYTF. As DNA, the CDR3 is TGTGCCGGAGGGGACGTGTATGGCTACACCTTC.

Here the CDR3 DNA reads TGTGCCAGCAGTCGGGACTACTCCTACGAGCAGTACTTC. It codes for CASSRDYSYEQYF. V and J are TRBV7-9 and TRBJ2-7, with TRBD2 matching 7 bases. The CDR3 length is 13 residues. V shed 6 bases, J shed 0 bases, and the junction held 2 bases outside the gene matches. CDR1 and CDR2 from the germline V gene are SEHNR and FQNEAQ (reference sequence).

The chain combines TRBV27 with TRBJ1-2; D gene unclear. CDR1 is MNHEY and CDR2 is SMNVEV in the germline V gene (reference sequence). The V end was cut by 6 bases, the J end by 4 bases, with 12 bases between. The CDR3 consists of 13 residues. The CDR3 spells CASSPRSPYGYTF. DNA for the CDR3: TGTGCCAGCAGCCCTCGGTCACCCTATGGCTACACCTTC.

This clone was detected only a few times. A junction end diverges from the germline sequence, so it may reflect a read error. The V and J genes are TRBV28 and TRBJ1-2; D uncertain. This CDR3 is built from 14 residues. The germline gives CDR1 MDHEN, CDR2 SYDVKM. The CDR3 here is CASSLPIPKYGYTF. CDR3 nucleotide sequence: TGTGCCAGCAGTTTACCGATACCTAAGTATGGCTACACCTTC.

V gene TRBV5-6 combines with J gene TRBJ1-6; D gene ambiguous. Per the germline V gene, CDR1 is SGHDT and CDR2 is YYEEEE. Trimming took 4 bases from V and 4 from J, leaving 12 bases between them. The CDR3 runs to 15 residues. The CDR3 DNA reads as TGTGCCAGCAGCGTCTCTCGGAGGTATAATTCACCCCTCCACTTT. Amino acid sequence: CASSVSRRYNSPLHF.